These T cell receptor beta chains were read from a single sample in a study of T cell changes during pregnancy in multiple sclerosis. TCRdb's copy holds only in-frame clones and misses some; the assay was immunoSEQ multiplex PCR. The sample carries about 59,000 clones, about 90% recorded once. The source was peripheral blood, collected in the first trimester of pregnancy. The receptors were sampled from a female donor with multiple sclerosis, enrolled in a pregnancy study. CDR3s include the opening cysteine and the closing phenylalanine or tryptophan.

V: TRBV4-3
J: TRBJ1-4
CDR3: CASSQDIATNEKLFF

V: TRBV19
J: TRBJ2-5
CDR3: CASSISPTGFSETQYF

V: TRBV4-3
J: TRBJ2-1
CDR3: CASSQETSGSGEQFF

V: TRBV7-6
J: TRBJ2-1
CDR3: CASSLGAYYNEQFF

V: TRBV4-2
J: TRBJ2-7
CDR3: CASSQTPGTGDPYEQYF

V: TRBV5-5
J: TRBJ2-2
CDR3: CASSTTSGSLYTGELFF

V: TRBV7-3
J: TRBJ2-3
CDR3: CASSLGGGRFSDTQYF

V: TRBV7-2
J: TRBJ1-2
CDR3: CASSVRDRANYGYTF

V: TRBV7-2
J: TRBJ2-5
CDR3: CASSWGLAEETQYF

V: TRBV10-3
J: TRBJ1-4
CDR3: CAIRTGPNEKLFF

V: TRBV27
J: TRBJ1-1
CDR3: CASSLSLEDTEAFF

V: TRBV6-5
J: TRBJ1-1
CDR3: CASSYSGSAGAGVFF

V: TRBV11-1
J: TRBJ2-7
CDR3: CASSWDREGTYEQYF

V: TRBV5-4
J: TRBJ2-1
CDR3: CASSLGESGSGSYNEQFF

V: TRBV7-2
J: TRBJ2-7
CDR3: CASSTRFRLAGSYEQYF

V: TRBV7-9
J: TRBJ1-2
CDR3: CASSLETGTYGYTF

V: TRBV11-1
J: TRBJ1-2
CDR3: CASSEDRNYGYTF

V: TRBV28
J: TRBJ1-5
CDR3: CASSAWDSRTYQPQHF

V: TRBV2
J: TRBJ2-1
CDR3: CASRTDMLGINEQFF

V: TRBV5-4
J: TRBJ2-7
CDR3: CASSLAGTGDYEQYF

V: TRBV5-1
J: TRBJ2-1
CDR3: CASSFIGGQATSGYNEQFF

V: TRBV12-5
J: TRBJ2-1
CDR3: CASGSPPRYNEQFF

V: TRBV21-1
J: TRBJ2-2
CDR3: CASSKELAGAPPPGELFF

V: TRBV11-2
J: TRBJ2-7
CDR3: CASSLRDSRYEQYF

V: TRBV28
J: TRBJ2-5
CDR3: CASSLKGGAGGWWGETQYF

V: TRBV6-5
J: TRBJ1-1
CDR3: CASNRGKNTEAFF

V: TRBV5-1
J: TRBJ2-2
CDR3: CASSLVGQGPPTAGELFF

V: TRBV7-9
J: TRBJ2-1
CDR3: CASSQRLAGQFF

V: TRBV19
J: TRBJ1-5
CDR3: CASRSRDRGKEPQHF

V: TRBV6-5
J: TRBJ2-2
CDR3: CASSYSLSTGELFF

V: TRBV10-3
J: TRBJ1-4
CDR3: CAISENDRGVGGKLFF

V: TRBV11-2
J: TRBJ2-2
CDR3: CASSLGGRSGNTGELFF

V: TRBV19
J: TRBJ1-1
CDR3: CASTTRTVGPGAEAFF

V: TRBV4-2
J: TRBJ1-5
CDR3: CASSQDGGGNQPQHF

V: TRBV11-2
J: TRBJ2-1
CDR3: CASSLGAGRAVEQFF

V: TRBV5-5
J: TRBJ2-7
CDR3: CASSPGYEQYF

V: TRBV11-2
J: TRBJ2-2
CDR3: CASSLGTLAGMNTGELFF

V: TRBV19
J: TRBJ2-3
CDR3: CASSTGQVGDTQYF

V: TRBV7-2
J: TRBJ2-7
CDR3: CASSLDTGGSYEQYF

V: TRBV7-9
J: TRBJ2-1
CDR3: CASSSPRLAGPYNEQFF

V: TRBV6-1
J: TRBJ2-3
CDR3: CASSERGEGLSDTQYF

V: TRBV7-3
J: TRBJ2-3
CDR3: CASSLTGLYTDTQYF